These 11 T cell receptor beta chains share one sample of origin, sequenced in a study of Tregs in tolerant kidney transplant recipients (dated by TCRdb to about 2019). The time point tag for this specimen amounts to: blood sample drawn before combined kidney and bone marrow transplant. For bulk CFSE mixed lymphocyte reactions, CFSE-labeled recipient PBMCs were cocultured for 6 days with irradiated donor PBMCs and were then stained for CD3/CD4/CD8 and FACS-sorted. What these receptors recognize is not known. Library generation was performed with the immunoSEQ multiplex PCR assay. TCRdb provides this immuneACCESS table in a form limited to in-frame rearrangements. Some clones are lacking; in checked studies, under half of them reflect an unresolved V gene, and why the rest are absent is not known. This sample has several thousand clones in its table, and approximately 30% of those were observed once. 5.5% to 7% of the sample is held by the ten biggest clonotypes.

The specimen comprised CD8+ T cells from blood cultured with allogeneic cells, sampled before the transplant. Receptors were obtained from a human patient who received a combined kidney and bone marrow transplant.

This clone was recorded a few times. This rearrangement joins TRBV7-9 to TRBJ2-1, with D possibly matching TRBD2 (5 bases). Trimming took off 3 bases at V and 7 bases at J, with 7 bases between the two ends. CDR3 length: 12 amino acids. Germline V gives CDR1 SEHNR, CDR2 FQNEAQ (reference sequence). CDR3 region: CASSFGVNEQFF. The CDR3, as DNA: TGTGCCAGCAGCTTCGGGGTAAATGAGCAGTTCTTC.

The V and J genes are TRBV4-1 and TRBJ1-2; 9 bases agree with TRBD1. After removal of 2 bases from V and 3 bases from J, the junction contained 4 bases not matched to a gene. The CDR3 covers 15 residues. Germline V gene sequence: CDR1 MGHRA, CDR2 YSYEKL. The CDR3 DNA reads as TGCGCCAGCAGCCAACTACAGGGGGCGTACTATGGCTACACCTTC. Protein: CASSQLQGAYYGYTF.

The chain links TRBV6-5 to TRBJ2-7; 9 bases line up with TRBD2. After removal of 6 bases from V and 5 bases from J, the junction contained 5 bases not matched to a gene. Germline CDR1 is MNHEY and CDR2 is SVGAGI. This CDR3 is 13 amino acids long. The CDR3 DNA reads TGTGCCAGCAGCCCGGGACTAGCCCACGAGCAGTACTTC. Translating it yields CASSPGLAHEQYF.

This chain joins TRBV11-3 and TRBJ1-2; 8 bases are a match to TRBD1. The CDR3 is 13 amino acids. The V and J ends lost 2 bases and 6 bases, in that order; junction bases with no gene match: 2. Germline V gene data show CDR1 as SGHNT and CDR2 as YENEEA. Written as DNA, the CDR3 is TGTGCCAGCAGCTTACAGGGGGCAGATGGCTACACCTTC. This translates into CASSLQGADGYTF.

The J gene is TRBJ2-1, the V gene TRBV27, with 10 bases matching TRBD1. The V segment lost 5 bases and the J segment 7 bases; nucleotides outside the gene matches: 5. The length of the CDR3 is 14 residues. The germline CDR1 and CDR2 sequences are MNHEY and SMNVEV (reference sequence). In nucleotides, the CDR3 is TGTGCCAGCAGTGTCGACAGGGGGCGGAATGAGCAGTTCTTC. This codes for CASSVDRGRNEQFF.

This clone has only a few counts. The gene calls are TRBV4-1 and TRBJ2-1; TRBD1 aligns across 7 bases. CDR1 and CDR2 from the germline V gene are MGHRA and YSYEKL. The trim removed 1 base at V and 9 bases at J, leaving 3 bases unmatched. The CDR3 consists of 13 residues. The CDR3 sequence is CASSQVGTAEQFF. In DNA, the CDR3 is TGCGCCAGCAGCCAAGTGGGGACAGCTGAGCAGTTCTTC.

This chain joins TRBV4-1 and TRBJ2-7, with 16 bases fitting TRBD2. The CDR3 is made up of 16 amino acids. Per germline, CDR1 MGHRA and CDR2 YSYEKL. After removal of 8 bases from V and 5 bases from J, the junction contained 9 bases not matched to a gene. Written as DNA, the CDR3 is TGCGCCAGCCGACCGGGACTAGCGGGGGGGTTTCACGAGCAGTACTTC. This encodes CASRPGLAGGFHEQYF.

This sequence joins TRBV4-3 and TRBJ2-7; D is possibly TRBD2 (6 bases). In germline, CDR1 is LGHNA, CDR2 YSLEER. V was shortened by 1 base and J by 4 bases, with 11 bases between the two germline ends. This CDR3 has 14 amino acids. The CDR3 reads CASSQVVSGYEQYF. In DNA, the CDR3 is TGCGCCAGCAGCCAAGTTGTTAGCGGATACGAGCAGTACTTC.

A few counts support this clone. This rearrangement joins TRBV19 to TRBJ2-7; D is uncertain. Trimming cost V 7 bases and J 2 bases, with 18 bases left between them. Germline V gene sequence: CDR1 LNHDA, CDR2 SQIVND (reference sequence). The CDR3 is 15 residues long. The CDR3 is CASKQNPSLTYEQYF. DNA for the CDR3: TGTGCCAGTAAACAGAATCCCTCTTTAACCTACGAGCAGTACTTC.

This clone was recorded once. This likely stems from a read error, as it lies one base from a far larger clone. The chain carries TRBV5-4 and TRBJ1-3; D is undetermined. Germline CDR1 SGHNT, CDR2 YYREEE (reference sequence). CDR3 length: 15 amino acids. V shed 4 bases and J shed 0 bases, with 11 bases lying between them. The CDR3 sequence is CASSPNRGSGNTIYF. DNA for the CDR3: TGTGCCAGCAGCCCCAACCGAGGCTCTGGAAACACCATATATTTT.

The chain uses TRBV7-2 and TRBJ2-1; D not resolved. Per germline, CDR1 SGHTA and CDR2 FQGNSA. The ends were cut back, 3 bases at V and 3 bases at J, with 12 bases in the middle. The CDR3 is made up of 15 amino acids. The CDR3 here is CASSFLLTGYNEQFF. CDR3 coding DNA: TGTGCCAGCAGCTTTTTATTGACGGGCTACAATGAGCAGTTCTTC.